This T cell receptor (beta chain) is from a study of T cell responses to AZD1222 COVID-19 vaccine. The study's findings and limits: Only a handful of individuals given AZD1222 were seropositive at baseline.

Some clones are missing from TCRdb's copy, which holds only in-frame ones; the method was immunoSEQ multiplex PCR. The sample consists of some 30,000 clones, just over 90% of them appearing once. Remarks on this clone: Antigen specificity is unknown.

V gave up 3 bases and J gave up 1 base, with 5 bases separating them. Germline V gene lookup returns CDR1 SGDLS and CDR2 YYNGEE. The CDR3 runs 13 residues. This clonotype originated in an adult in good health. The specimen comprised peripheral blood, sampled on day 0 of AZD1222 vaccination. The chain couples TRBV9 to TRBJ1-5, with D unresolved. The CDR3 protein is CASSEHSNQPQHF. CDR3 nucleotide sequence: TGTGCCAGCAGCGAGCACAGCAATCAGCCCCAGCATTTT.